Following are 32 T cell receptor beta chains from one sample sequenced in a study of human T cells and chemical hapten exposure. The sample's time point: patch test 2, 6 weeks after DPC sensitization. Treatment specified: therapeutic diphenylcyclopropenone sensitization with weekly scalp DPC. TCRdb passed the RACE reads through MiXCR, listing each CDR3 protein once. The sample shows approximately 120,000 distinct CDR3 sequences, roughly 10% of them seen only once. Material: whole blood, obtained in connection with sensitization to the hapten diphenylcyclopropenone (DPC). All receptors come from a woman aged 40 to 49 with alopecia areata. Some clones in this sample may be carry-over from other donors' samples.

This clonotype was detected many times. At one end the junction does not follow the germline gene, possibly because of a read error. The chain links TRBV7-2 to TRBJ2-7; D may be TRBD1 (6 bases). The germline gives CDR1 SGHTA, CDR2 FQGNSA. The CDR3 totals 13 residues. The CDR3 nucleotides are TGTGCCAGCAGTTTAGACAGGCACCGGGAGCAGTACTTC. Its protein is CASSLDRHREQYF.

Ten or more counts support this clonotype. This chain connects TRBV5-1 to TRBJ1-5; a weak D match, TRBD1 (6 bases). Germline values: CDR1 SGHRS, CDR2 YFSETQ. The length of the CDR3 is 15 residues. Trimming removed 3 bases at V and 1 base at J, with 11 bases between. CDR3 nucleotide sequence: TGCGCCAGCAGCTCACAGGGTTTAAGCAATCAGCCCCAGCATTTT. Translating it yields CASSSQGLSNQPQHF.

The chain has TRBV19 and TRBJ1-1, with no clear D. V lost 5 bases, J lost 1 base, and 11 bases lay in between. This CDR3 is built from 14 residues. Germline V lookup: CDR1 LNHDA, CDR2 SQIVND (reference sequence). The CDR3 region has the DNA TGTGCCAGTAGTTATGGGCGGACGAACACTGAAGCTTTCTTT. Its translation is CASSYGRTNTEAFF.

This clonotype was seen at least ten times. The V gene is TRBV7-8, the J gene TRBJ1-5, with TRBD1 matching over 9 bases. Trimming at V came to 5 bases and at J to 0 bases, leaving 8 bases not matched to a gene. The V gene's germline CDR1 is SGHVS and CDR2 FQNEAQ. The CDR3 contains 17 residues. DNA of the CDR3: TGTGCCAGCAGCCTACAGGGGGCGGGTTATAGCAATCAGCCCCAGCATTTT. Its translation is CASSLQGAGYSNQPQHF.

This clonotype has only a few counts. The chain carries TRBV20-1 and TRBJ1-2; weak D call: TRBD1 (5 bases). Trimming left V 6 bases short and J 4 bases short, with 12 bases between. This CDR3 spans 12 amino acids. Germline V gene data show CDR1 as DFQATT and CDR2 as SNEGSKA (reference sequence). The DNA for the CDR3 is TGCAGTGCGCGGGACCCGGCCTATGGCTACACCTTC. Amino acids: CSARDPAYGYTF.

As regards this clonotype: Its ends do not fully match the called genes, so a read error is possible. The V call is TRBV18, the J call TRBJ1-2; 9 positions match TRBD1. CDR3 length equals 15 residues. The germline V gene encodes CDR1 KGHSH and CDR2 LQKENI. CDR3 DNA: TGTACCAGCTCACCACCGGGACAGGGACACTATGGCTACACCTTC. Its protein product is CTSSPPGQGHYGYTF.

The V call is TRBV5-1, the J call TRBJ2-1; D possibly corresponds to TRBD1 (6 bases). This CDR3 is built from 16 residues. Trimming shortened V by 4 bases and J by 6 bases, and 20 bases separated the two germline ends. The germline V gene has CDR1 SGHRS and CDR2 YFSETQ. Here the CDR3 DNA reads TGCGCCAGCAGCGTCCGGACAGATTTCCCTAGCAATGAGCAGTTCTTC. Its protein product is CASSVRTDFPSNEQFF.

This clonotype was detected many times. The chain carries TRBV15 and TRBJ2-1, with D possibly matching TRBD2 (5 bases). Trimming left V 0 bases short and J 4 bases short, with 13 bases between. Germline CDR1 is LNHNV and CDR2 is YYDKDF (reference sequence). The CDR3 is 16 amino acids. CDR3 coding DNA: TGTGCCACCAGCAGAGATCTCCCAGCGGCATACAATGAGCAGTTCTTC. Amino acid sequence: CATSRDLPAAYNEQFF.

This clonotype was counted ten times or more. At one end the junction does not follow the germline gene, possibly because of a read error. The chain recombines TRBV12-3 or TRBV12-4 with TRBJ1-1; D gene ambiguous. CDR3 length equals 14 residues. The DNA of the CDR3 is TGTGCCAGCAGTGTAGCCCTTATGAACACTGAAGCTTTCTTT. Its translation: CASSVALMNTEAFF.

In this sample, this clonotype turned up many times. The V gene is TRBV5-1, the J gene TRBJ2-7, with D tentatively TRBD1 (6 bases). The CDR3 loop spans 15 amino acids. Trimming pared 4 bases from V and 2 bases from J, leaving 16 bases between. Germline V gene lookup returns CDR1 SGHRS and CDR2 YFSETQ. CDR3 nucleotides: TGCGCCAGCAGCCAACAGGGTTTTGGGGCCTACGAGCAGTACTTC. It codes for CASSQQGFGAYEQYF.

This clonotype was found a few times. This chain joins TRBV5-4 and TRBJ1-1, with 8 positions matching TRBD1. The V and J ends lost 3 bases and 3 bases, in that order; junction bases with no gene match: 10. Germline V CDR1 and CDR2: SGHNT, YYREEE (reference sequence). The CDR3 consists of 16 residues. The chain's CDR3 is CASSWGTGRGDTEAFF. CDR3 coding DNA: TGTGCCAGCAGCTGGGGGACAGGCCGGGGGGACACTGAAGCTTTCTTT.

This clonotype was found a few times. V gene TRBV20-1 combines with J gene TRBJ2-5; TRBD2 is a possible D gene (5 bases). This CDR3 has 14 amino acids. Trimming cost V 2 bases and J 5 bases, with 15 bases left between them. Germline lookup yields CDR1 DFQATT and CDR2 SNEGSKA (reference sequence). CDR3: CSARRALGVETQYF. CDR3 nucleotide sequence: TGCAGTGCTAGACGGGCACTAGGTGTCGAGACCCAGTACTTC.

This chain uses TRBV4-2 with TRBJ1-4; D remains ambiguous. The CDR3 length is 16 residues. Trimming pared 0 bases from V and 3 bases from J, leaving 11 bases between. Germline assignment: CDR1 LGHNA and CDR2 YNFKEQ. The CDR3 bases are TGTGCCAGCAGCCAAGATCACGGGAGACCTAATGAAAAACTGTTTTTT. Its protein is CASSQDHGRPNEKLFF.

The gene calls are TRBV5-1 and TRBJ2-7; D possibly uses TRBD1 or TRBD2 (7 bases each). Trimming took 0 bases from V and 2 from J, leaving 15 bases between them. CDR1 SGHRS and CDR2 YFSETQ come from the germline V gene. The CDR3 consists of 16 residues. CDR3 in amino acids: CASSLVPGGATYEQYF. CDR3 coding DNA: TGCGCCAGCAGCTTGGTCCCAGGGGGGGCGACCTACGAGCAGTACTTC. The full variable domain, its missing parts supplied by reference TRBV5-1 and TRBJ2-7, is KAGVTQTPRYLIKTRGQQVTLSCSPISGHRSVSWYQQTPGQGLQFLFEYFSETQRNKGNFPGRFSGRQFSNSRSEMNVSTLELGDSALYLCASSLVPGGATYEQYFGPGTRLTVT.

This clonotype has a handful of counts. The rearrangement links TRBV9 to TRBJ2-7, with 10 bases matching TRBD2. Germline CDR1 reads SGDLS; CDR2 reads YYNGEE. The CDR3 loop spans 18 amino acids. V lost 0 bases to trimming and J lost 0 bases; unmatched junction nucleotides: 9. CDR3 DNA sequence: TGTGCCAGCAGCGTAGGGTCTGGGCTAGCGGGGGTCTCCTACGAGCAGTACTTC. Protein sequence: CASSVGSGLAGVSYEQYF.

This clonotype appeared a few times. CDR3 region: CASSFYRGDETQYF. For the CDR3, the DNA is TGTGCCAGCAGCTTTTACAGGGGGGACGAGACCCAGTACTTC. The V gene is TRBV7-9, the J gene TRBJ2-5; 8 positions match TRBD1. CDR3 length equals 14 residues. J gave up 5 bases and V 3 bases, and 5 bases lay outside the gene matches. Germline V gene sequence: CDR1 SEHNR, CDR2 FQNEAQ (reference sequence).

The gene calls are TRBV5-6 and TRBJ2-5, with D possibly TRBD1 on 6 matching bases. In germline, CDR1 is SGHDT, CDR2 YYEEEE. V was trimmed by 7 bases and J by 4 bases, leaving 26 bases between them. The CDR3 extends over 17 amino acids. The CDR3 region has the DNA TGTGCCAGCGGCTACCCGGGACAAATATCAACGCCAGAGACCCAGTACTTC. Its translation: CASGYPGQISTPETQYF.

The rearrangement uses TRBV7-9 and TRBJ1-6; 7 bases agree with TRBD1. Germline V gives CDR1 SEHNR, CDR2 FQNEAQ (reference sequence). This CDR3 has 18 amino acids. The junction had 9 bases not matched to a gene; V was cut back by 4 bases and J by 0 bases. CDR3 in amino acids: CASSSFPGQSSYNSPLHF. The CDR3 DNA reads as TGTGCCAGCAGCTCCTTCCCGGGACAGAGCTCCTATAATTCACCCCTCCACTTT.

This sequence joins TRBV6-2 or TRBV6-3 and TRBJ2-3; D is ambiguous. Germline loops: CDR1 MNHEY, CDR2 SVGEGT. V was pared by 6 bases and J by 3 bases, with 10 bases between. The CDR3 consists of 13 residues. Here the CDR3 DNA reads TGTGCCAGCAGGCTTGTCGGAACAGATACGCAGTATTTT. This encodes CASRLVGTDTQYF.

This clonotype showed up many times. This sequence joins TRBV19 and TRBJ2-7, with 8 bases aligning to TRBD1. With V trimmed by 5 bases and J by 3 bases, 9 bases remained unmatched. Germline V lookup: CDR1 LNHDA, CDR2 SQIVND (reference sequence). The CDR3 length is 15 residues. CDR3: CASSPSQGGFYEQYF. Here the CDR3 DNA reads TGTGCCAGTAGTCCCTCACAGGGGGGTTTCTACGAGCAGTACTTC. Variable domain in full (rest from reference TRBV19 and TRBJ2-7): DGGITQSPKYLFRKEGQNVTLSCEQNLNHDAMYWYRQDPGQGLRLIYYSQIVNDFQKGDIAEGYSVSREKKESFPLTVTSAQKNPTAFYLCASSPSQGGFYEQYFGPGTRLTVT.

This chain joins TRBV9 and TRBJ2-1; TRBD1 aligns across 11 bases. This CDR3 region has 18 residues. V lost 0 bases to trimming and J lost 3 bases; unmatched junction nucleotides: 8. Germline assignment: CDR1 SGDLS and CDR2 YYNGEE. The CDR3 region is CASSVETAGQGVYNEQFF. The CDR3 region has the DNA TGTGCCAGCAGCGTAGAAACTGCGGGACAGGGGGTCTACAATGAGCAGTTCTTC.

With regard to this clonotype: This may be a read error, as it is one base from a much larger clone. The CDR3: CAISEKSAGENIPYF. CDR3 bases: TGTGCCATCAGTGAGAAGTCGGCGGGGGAAAACATTCCGTACTTC. The chain employs TRBV10-3 and TRBJ2-4, with 7 bases matching TRBD2. The CDR3 is 15 residues long. CDR1 and CDR2 from the germline V gene are ENHRY and SYGVKD.

This chain uses TRBV25-1 with TRBJ1-1; the D gene is possibly TRBD1 (6 bases). CDR3 length: 13 amino acids. Germline-derived CDR1 and CDR2 are MGHDK and SYGVNS. Trimming took 8 bases from V and 6 from J, leaving 16 bases between them. The CDR3 reads CASCKYRAAEAFF. The CDR3 region has the DNA TGTGCCAGCTGTAAATACAGGGCCGCTGAAGCTTTCTTT.

This clonotype occurred a few times. The chain is built from TRBV29-1 and TRBJ2-7, with D possibly matching TRBD2 (6 bases). The germline V and J ends were trimmed by 1 base and 2 bases, with 12 bases remaining between them. Germline values: CDR1 SQVTM, CDR2 ANQGSEA. The CDR3 is made up of 14 amino acids. CDR3 protein: CSVEGGDSTYEQYF. DNA of the CDR3: TGCAGCGTTGAAGGGGGGGATTCTACCTACGAGCAGTACTTC.

V is TRBV14 and J is TRBJ2-7; either TRBD1 or TRBD2 may fit D (6 bases each). Germline V gene lookup returns CDR1 SGHDN and CDR2 FVKESK. The CDR3 contains 14 residues. With 3 bases removed from V and 2 bases from J, the gap between germline ends came to 11 bases. As DNA, the CDR3 is TGTGCCAGCAGCCAGGTAGGGGGGACCTACGAGCAGTACTTC. Encoded protein: CASSQVGGTYEQYF.

This clonotype has at least ten counts. The gene calls are TRBV12-3 or TRBV12-4 and TRBJ1-5, with TRBD1 as a possible D gene (5 bases). The CDR3 sequence is 14 residues long. V lost 0 bases, J lost 7 bases, and 10 bases lay in between. DNA for the CDR3: TGTGCCAGCAGTTTAGCTGGTAGGGGACAGCCCCAGCATTTT. It specifies CASSLAGRGQPQHF.

This clonotype occurred a few times. The V and J genes are TRBV10-3 and TRBJ1-1, with 9 bases that match TRBD1. Unmatched junction bases numbered 11, after V lost 11 bases and J lost 4 bases. The germline gives CDR1 ENHRY, CDR2 SYGVKD. There are 14 residues in the CDR3. CDR3 bases: TGTGCCTCCAACGGACAGGGGCAGGGCACTGAAGCTTTCTTT. It specifies CASNGQGQGTEAFF.

This clonotype was recorded at least ten times. This sequence joins TRBV4-3 and TRBJ1-4; D might be TRBD1 (6 bases). Germline V gene lookup returns CDR1 LGHNA and CDR2 YSLEER. The CDR3 has 17 amino acids. Trimming removed 4 bases from V and 8 bases from J, with 23 bases in between. The CDR3 reads CASSLNTGAEVEEKLFF. CDR3 sequence (DNA): TGCGCCAGCAGCCTAAACACGGGGGCGGAAGTTGAAGAAAAACTGTTTTTT.

The sample holds many counts of this clonotype. The chain links TRBV6-2 or TRBV6-3 to TRBJ2-1; a weak D match, TRBD1 (6 bases). CDR3 length: 16 amino acids. The germline V gene has CDR1 MNHEY and CDR2 SVGEGT. V shed 0 bases and J shed 2 bases, with 11 bases lying between them. The CDR3 sequence is CASSYSGGTTYNEQFF. CDR3 coding DNA: TGTGCCAGCAGTTACTCAGGGGGTACCACCTACAATGAGCAGTTCTTC.

This clonotype was counted ten times or more. The genes are TRBV12-3 or TRBV12-4 and TRBJ2-7; D not certain. V gave up 2 bases and J gave up 2 bases, with 13 bases separating them. The CDR3 sequence is 15 residues long. In DNA, the CDR3 is TGTGCCAGCAGTTTATCAGAGGCACCGACCTACGAGCAGTACTTC. It specifies CASSLSEAPTYEQYF.

The rearrangement links TRBV6-5 to TRBJ1-1; tentatively, D is TRBD1 (5 bases). The length of the CDR3 is 15 residues. Trimming pared 5 bases from V and 1 base from J, leaving 14 bases between. Germline values: CDR1 MNHEY, CDR2 SVGAGI. CDR3 sequence reads: CASSTDRSRNTEAFF. As DNA, the CDR3 is TGTGCCAGCAGTACCGACAGATCTAGGAACACTGAAGCTTTCTTT.

The V gene is TRBV6-5, the J gene TRBJ1-5; D possibly corresponds to TRBD1 (5 bases). Germline CDR1 MNHEY, CDR2 SVGAGI. V shed 0 bases and J shed 2 bases, with 11 bases lying between them. The CDR3 extends over 16 amino acids. CDR3 amino acids: CASSYSMGDGNQPQHF. The CDR3 coding sequence is TGTGCCAGCAGTTACTCGATGGGGGACGGCAATCAGCCCCAGCATTTT.